The rows below give T cell receptor beta chains drawn from one sample of a study of molecular identifiers for immune sequencing clone quantification. TCRdb analysed the PCR reads with MiXCR anew, one entry per CDR3 protein. This table has around 470,000 distinct CDR3 sequences, about a fifth appearing once. Sequencing was performed on naive CD8+ T cells from blood, with Jurkat cell RNA spiked in. These TCRs come from a human donor in good health. Some libraries in this study had Jurkat cell RNA spiked in. Each CDR3 is given with its conserved first and last residue. The D gene is left open where the match is weak. Some rows have no size entry. The others give once, few or many, or a class for an expanded clone.

TRBJ1-2	TRBV12-3/TRBV12-4	NA	NA	TGTGCCAGCAGTCCCCAGGGTGTGGGGCCCGGCTACACCTTC	CASSPQGVGPGYTF
TRBJ2-2	TRBV4-1	NA	NA	TGCGCCAGCAGCCAACCCCTTGGCGGGGAGCTGTTTTTT	CASSQPLGGELFF
TRBJ1-1	TRBV7-2	many	NA	TGTGCCAGCAGCTTATGGGGGGGAAATATGAACACTGAAGCTTTCTTT	CASSLWGGNMNTEAFF
TRBJ1-1	TRBV18	many	TRBD1	TGTGCCAGCTCACCACCCTCGACAGGGAGGGACACTGAAGCTTTCTTT	CASSPPSTGRDTEAFF
TRBJ2-7	TRBV5-4	few	TRBD2	TGTGCCAGCAGCTTGGAGACGGGAGGGGACTACGAGCAGTACTTC	CASSLETGGDYEQYF
TRBJ2-3	TRBV3-1	few	NA	TGTGCCAGCAGCCACCCCACCGATGGGGTTGCGACAGATACGCAGTATTTT	CASSHPTDGVATDTQYF
TRBJ2-7	TRBV20-1	NA	TRBD2	TGCAGTGCTAGAGGCCGGGGACTAGCGGGACCCTACGAGCAGTGCTTC	CSARGRGLAGPYEQCF
TRBJ1-1	TRBV29-1	NA	TRBD1	TGCAGCGTTGGGGGACAGGGTGGGGGTCCCTGGTTCTCTAAAGCTTTCTTT	CSVGGQGGGPWFSKAFF
TRBJ1-2	TRBV27	few	NA	TGTGCCAGCAAAGAAGGACAGACTAACTATGGCTACACCTTC	CASKEGQTNYGYTF
TRBJ2-7	TRBV20-1	NA	NA	TGCAGTGCTAGACCCTTCCCAGGTTCCTACGAGCAGTACTTC	CSARPFPGSYEQYF
TRBJ2-3	TRBV27	few	TRBD1	TGTGCCAGCAGTTTATCTTGGACAGGGGCTAGCACAGATACGCAGTATTTT	CASSLSWTGASTDTQYF
TRBJ2-7	TRBV20-1	NA	NA	TGCAGTGCCACCCCTTCTGGGGCCTACGAGCAGTACTTC	CSATPSGAYEQYF
TRBJ1-6	TRBV15	NA	NA	TGTGCCACCAGCAGAGACCTGGGGCCTAATTCACCCCTCCACTTT	CATSRDLGPNSPLHF
TRBJ2-7	TRBV6-2/TRBV6-3	once	NA	TGTGCCAGCAGTTACTCGATGTGGTCGAATTACGAGCAGTACTTC	CASSYSMWSNYEQYF
TRBJ2-1	TRBV30	many	NA	TGTGCCTGGAGGGCTAGCGCAGACTACAATGAGCAGTTCTTC	CAWRASADYNEQFF
TRBJ2-7	TRBV7-9	many	NA	TGTGCCAGCAGCTTTCCGGGCACCCACGAGCAGTACTTC	CASSFPGTHEQYF
TRBJ2-7	TRBV9	NA	NA	TGTGCCAGCAGCGTAGGGACGGGAGTTCGGTACAAGCAGTACTTC	CASSVGTGVRYKQYF
TRBJ2-5	TRBV6-2/TRBV6-3	NA	NA	TGTGCCAGCAGGGTTGCTCCCAGGGTTGAGACCCAGTACTTC	CASRVAPRVETQYF
TRBJ1-2	TRBV4-3	many	TRBD1	TGCGCCAGCAGCCAAGGGGAACCGGGACAGGGCCGAGGTAGCTACACCTTC	CASSQGEPGQGRGSYTF
TRBJ2-6	TRBV20-1	NA	TRBD1	TGCAGTGCTAGCGGGGGACAGGGGGCCTATGGGGCCAACGTCCTGACTTTC	CSASGGQGAYGANVLTF
TRBJ2-1	TRBV24-1	many	TRBD2	TGTGCCACTGGACTAGCGGACGTATACAATGAGCAGTTCTTC	CATGLADVYNEQFF
TRBJ2-3	TRBV27	many	NA	TGTGCCAGCAGTCGAGGTAGTAGCACAGATACGCAGTATTTT	CASSRGSSTDTQYF
TRBJ2-3	TRBV27	few	NA	TGTGCCAGCAGTTATCGACCCCACTCCGGGACACATGGGGCAGATACGCAGTATTTT	CASSYRPHSGTHGADTQYF
TRBJ2-3	TRBV7-6	many	TRBD1	TGTGCCAGCAGCACCGGACAGGGAAACACAGATACGCAGTATTTT	CASSTGQGNTDTQYF
TRBJ1-2	TRBV29-1	NA	NA	TGCAGCGTTGAAGATCGTACGGAGTATGGCTACACCTTC	CSVEDRTEYGYTF
TRBJ2-5	TRBV6-1	NA	TRBD2	TGTGCCAGCAGTGAAGTGGCGGGGGAAGAGACCCAGTACTTC	CASSEVAGEETQYF
TRBJ2-7	TRBV30	many	NA	TGTGCCTGGAGTACAGGACCGGGCAACGAGCAGTACTTC	CAWSTGPGNEQYF
TRBJ2-7	TRBV27	few	TRBD1	TGTGCCAGCAGTCCGACAGGGGGCTGGGTTGAGTACGAGCAGTACTTC	CASSPTGGWVEYEQYF
TRBJ1-4	TRBV7-9	many	TRBD1	TGTGCCAGCAGCTTAAGTACAGGGGATGAAAAACTGTTTTTT	CASSLSTGDEKLFF
TRBJ2-7	TRBV7-2	many	TRBD2	TGTGCCAGCAGCTTGGTGACTAGCGGCTTTACTGACGAGCAGTACTTC	CASSLVTSGFTDEQYF
TRBJ2-1	TRBV11-2	NA	NA	TGTGCCAGCACCTCTGGGTTCAGCTCCTGCAATGAGCAGTTCTTC	CASTSGFSSCNEQFF
TRBJ2-3	TRBV6-2/TRBV6-3	NA	NA	TGTGCCAGCAGTCGGAGGGCCGCCGGCACAGATACGCAGTATTTT	CASSRRAAGTDTQYF
TRBJ1-2	TRBV6-2/TRBV6-3	NA	NA	TGTGCCAGCAGCTTCGCCTTAACAGGTCCCCGGGACGGCTACACCTTC	CASSFALTGPRDGYTF
TRBJ2-7	TRBV5-6	NA	NA	TGTGCCAGCAGCCGGAGCCCAGGTTGGGTTGAGCAGTACTTC	CASSRSPGWVEQYF
TRBJ1-5	TRBV6-1	NA	NA	TGTGCCACCCACCGTCCGCCTCAGCCCCAGCATTTT	CATHRPPQPQHF
TRBJ1-5	TRBV5-6	NA	NA	TGTGCCAGCAGCTACAGGGTCAGCAATCAGCCCCAGCATTTT	CASSYRVSNQPQHF
TRBJ2-4	TRBV9	NA	NA	TGTGCCAGCAGCGCACCCACCAAAAACATTCAGTACTTC	CASSAPTKNIQYF
TRBJ1-5	TRBV7-9	NA	NA	TGTGCCAGCAGCCCCCTGGGGGGGACGGGCAATCAGCCCCAGCATTTT	CASSPLGGTGNQPQHF
TRBJ2-3	TRBV20-1	NA	TRBD2	TGCAGTGCTAGAGGGCTGGGGACTACGGCTTCCACAGATACGCAGTATTTT	CSARGLGTTASTDTQYF
TRBJ1-1	TRBV29-1	many	NA	TGCAGCGTCAAGGCGGCACCCATTGAAGCTTTCTTT	CSVKAAPIEAFF
TRBJ2-3	TRBV7-9	many	NA	TGTGCCAGCAGCCAGACTCCCTCGGGGTCAGATACGCAGTATTTT	CASSQTPSGSDTQYF
TRBJ2-5	TRBV27	few	NA	TGTGCCAGCAGTCATGGGAAACAAGAGACCCAGTACTTC	CASSHGKQETQYF
TRBJ1-2	TRBV2	NA	TRBD1	TGTGCCAGCAGTGAAGTGGGGGGTAACAGGGGAAGCTACACCTTC	CASSEVGGNRGSYTF
TRBJ2-3	TRBV6-9	NA	TRBD2	TGTGCCAGCAGCCCGGGACTAGCGGGAACGGGCGGTACGCAGTATTTT	CASSPGLAGTGGTQYF